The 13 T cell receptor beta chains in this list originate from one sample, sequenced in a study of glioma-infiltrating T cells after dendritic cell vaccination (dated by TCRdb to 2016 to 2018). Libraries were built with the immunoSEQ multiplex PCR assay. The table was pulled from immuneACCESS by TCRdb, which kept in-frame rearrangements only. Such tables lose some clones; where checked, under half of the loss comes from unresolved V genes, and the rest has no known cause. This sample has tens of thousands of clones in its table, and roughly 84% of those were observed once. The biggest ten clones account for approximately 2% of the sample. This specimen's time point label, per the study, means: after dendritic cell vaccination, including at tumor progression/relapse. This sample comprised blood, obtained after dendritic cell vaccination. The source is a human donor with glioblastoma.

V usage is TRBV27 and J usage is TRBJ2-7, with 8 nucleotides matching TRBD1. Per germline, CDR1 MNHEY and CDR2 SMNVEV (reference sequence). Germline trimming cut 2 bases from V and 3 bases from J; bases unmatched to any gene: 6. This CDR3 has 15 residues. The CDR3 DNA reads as TGTGCCAGCAGTTTAGGGGCAGGGGGCGGCTACGAGCAGTACTTC. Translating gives CASSLGAGGGYEQYF.

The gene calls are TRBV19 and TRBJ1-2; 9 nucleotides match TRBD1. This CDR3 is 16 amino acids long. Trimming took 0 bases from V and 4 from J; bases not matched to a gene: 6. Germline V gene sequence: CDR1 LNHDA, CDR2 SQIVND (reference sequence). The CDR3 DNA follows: TGTGCCAGTAGTATAGATCAAACAGGGGGCGGCTATGGCTACACCTTC. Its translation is CASSIDQTGGGYGYTF.

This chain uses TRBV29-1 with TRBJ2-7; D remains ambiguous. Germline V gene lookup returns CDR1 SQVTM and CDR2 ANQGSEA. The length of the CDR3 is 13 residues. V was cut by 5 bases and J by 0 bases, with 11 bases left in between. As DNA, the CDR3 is TGCAGCGTTTCTTCAGCGAGCTCCTACGAGCAGTACTTC. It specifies CSVSSASSYEQYF.

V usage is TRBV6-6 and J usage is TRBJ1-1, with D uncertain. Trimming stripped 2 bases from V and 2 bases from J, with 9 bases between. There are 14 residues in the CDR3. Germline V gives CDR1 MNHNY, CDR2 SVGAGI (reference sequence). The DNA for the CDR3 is TGTGCCAGCAGTTACACCCCCAGTAACACTGAAGCTTTCTTT. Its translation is CASSYTPSNTEAFF.

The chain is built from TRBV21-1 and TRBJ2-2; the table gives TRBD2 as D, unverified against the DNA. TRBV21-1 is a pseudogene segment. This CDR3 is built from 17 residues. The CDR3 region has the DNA TGTGCCAGCAGCAAAGATGCAGCGGAAATGAACACCGGGGAGCTGTTTTTT. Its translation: CASSKDAAEMNTGELFF.

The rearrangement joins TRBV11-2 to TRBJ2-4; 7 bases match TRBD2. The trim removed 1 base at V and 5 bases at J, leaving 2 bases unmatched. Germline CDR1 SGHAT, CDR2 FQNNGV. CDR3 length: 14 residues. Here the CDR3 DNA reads TGTGCCAGCAGCTTAGCAGGGAGGGAAAACATTCAGTACTTC. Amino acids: CASSLAGRENIQYF.

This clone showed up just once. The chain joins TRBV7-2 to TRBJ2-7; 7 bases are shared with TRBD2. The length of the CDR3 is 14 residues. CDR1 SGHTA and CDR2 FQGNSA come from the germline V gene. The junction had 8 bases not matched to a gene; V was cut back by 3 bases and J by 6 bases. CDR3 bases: TGTGCCAGCAGCTTCGGGGGAGGGCCGGGCGAGCAGTACTTC. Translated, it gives CASSFGGGPGEQYF.

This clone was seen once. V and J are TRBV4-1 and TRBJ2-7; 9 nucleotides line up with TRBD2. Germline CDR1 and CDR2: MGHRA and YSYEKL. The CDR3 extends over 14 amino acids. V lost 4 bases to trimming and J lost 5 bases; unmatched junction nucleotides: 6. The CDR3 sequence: CASSRGGAGNEQYF. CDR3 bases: TGCGCCAGCAGCCGCGGGGGGGCCGGGAACGAGCAGTACTTC.

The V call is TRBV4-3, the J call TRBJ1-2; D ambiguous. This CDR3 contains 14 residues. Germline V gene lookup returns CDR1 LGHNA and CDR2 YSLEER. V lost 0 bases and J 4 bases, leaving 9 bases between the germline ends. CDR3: CASSQEHRSYGYTF. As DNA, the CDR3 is TGCGCCAGCAGCCAAGAACACAGATCCTATGGCTACACCTTC.

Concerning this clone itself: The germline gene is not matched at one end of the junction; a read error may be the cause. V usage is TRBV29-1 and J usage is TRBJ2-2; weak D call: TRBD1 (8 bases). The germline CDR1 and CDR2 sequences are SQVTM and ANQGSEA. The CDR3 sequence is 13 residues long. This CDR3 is CSIDRGGTGELFF. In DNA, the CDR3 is TGCAGCATTGACAGGGGAGGGACCGGGGAGCTGTTTTTT.

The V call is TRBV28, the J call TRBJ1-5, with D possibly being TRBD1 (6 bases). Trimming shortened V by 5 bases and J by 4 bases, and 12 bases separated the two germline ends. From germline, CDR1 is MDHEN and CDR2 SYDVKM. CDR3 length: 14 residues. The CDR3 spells CASSPPQGNQPQHF. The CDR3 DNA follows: TGTGCCAGCAGTCCCCCCCAGGGGAATCAGCCCCAGCATTTT.

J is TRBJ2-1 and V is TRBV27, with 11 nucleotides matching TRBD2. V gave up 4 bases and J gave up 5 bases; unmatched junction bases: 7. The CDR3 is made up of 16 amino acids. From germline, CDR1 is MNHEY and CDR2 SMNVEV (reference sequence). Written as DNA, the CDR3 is TGTGCCAGCAGTTCCTTAGCGGGAGGGCCCCACAATGAGCAGTTCTTC. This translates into CASSSLAGGPHNEQFF.

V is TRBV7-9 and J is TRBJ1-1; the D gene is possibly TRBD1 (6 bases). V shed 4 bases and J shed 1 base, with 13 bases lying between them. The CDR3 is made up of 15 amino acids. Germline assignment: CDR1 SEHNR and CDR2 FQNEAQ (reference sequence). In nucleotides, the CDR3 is TGTGCCAGCAGCTCGAGAGGGGGTGGGAACACTGAAGCTTTCTTT. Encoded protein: CASSSRGGGNTEAFF.